This entry concerns a single T cell receptor (beta chain). This record comes from a study of OX40 agonist ivuxolimab in advanced cancers. Some clones are missing from TCRdb's copy, which holds only in-frame ones; the method was immunoSEQ multiplex PCR. The data hold some 48,000 clones, with 81% observed a single time. The starting material was CD4+ or CD8+ T cells sorted from blood, obtained in a trial of the OX40 agonist ivuxolimab. This TCR was recovered from an adult with an advanced solid tumor such as melanoma, head and neck, liver or kidney cancer.

The CDR3 spells CASSLPTGVTFEKLFF. The CDR3 DNA reads TGTGCCAGCAGCCTACCGACCGGAGTTACGTTTGAAAAACTGTTTTTT. V and J are TRBV7-8 and TRBJ1-4; D ambiguous. The V end lost 5 bases, the J end lost 7 bases, and 20 bases lay between the germline ends. Germline CDR1 SGHVS, CDR2 FQNEAQ. The CDR3 totals 16 residues.